This entry features one TCR beta chain sequence. There is no known antigen for this receptor. The record has no base qualities; no much larger clone is one base away. CDR1 PRHDT and CDR2 FYEKMQ were looked up in the germline V gene (reference sequence). The CDR3 numbers 14 residues from cysteine through phenylalanine. The DNA shown is the 42-base CDR3, in frame from base 1. The germline V and J ends show losses of 4 bases and 6 bases respectively, and no gene match explains 7 bases of the junction. This entry belongs to a study of blood T cell repertoires in COVID-19 (TCRdb year 2020). Regarding the complete study: Collaborator samples came from the United States, Italy and Spain and covered acute and convalescent phases of COVID-19. Subjects who had been exposed to COVID-19, were actively infected with it, or had recovered from it provided the deeply sampled blood TCRbeta repertoires that made up the dataset. A de-identified subject ID, COVID-19 status, age in years and sex were almost always included in the sample metadata. The repertoires were released in a freely available public database meant as a resource for research on the immune response to SARS-CoV-2. The prospective study material was composed of cDNA or gDNA derived from T cells, B-cell-depleted T cells, or PBMCs. Samples came from the ongoing ImmuneRACE study (first 160 participants) plus 1,254 subjects from 6 global collaborators. Where available, HLA class I and class II types were obtained from metadata supplied by the sample provider rather than from assay-based typing. Points the paper makes about the study in general: The quantity of clinical and demographic metadata differed by source and by participant and was supplied without curation.

TCRbeta CDR3 regions were amplified from genomic DNA by means of the immunoSEQ Assay, a bias-controlled multiplex PCR. Concerning the study's data processing: Nucleated cell counts per sample were estimated from amplification of reference gene primers within the assay. To quantify the absolute abundance of each unique TCRbeta CDR3 rearrangement, sequence reads were collapsed and filtered. For each sample, productive Simpson clonality was calculated as the square root of Simpson's diversity index over productive rearrangements. The table was pulled from immuneACCESS by TCRdb, which kept in-frame rearrangements only. Such tables lose some clones; where checked, under half of the loss comes from unresolved V genes, and the rest has no known cause. That table is the source of V, J and clone size, and D and trimming were worked out from the DNA. Counted in this sample were roughly 200,000 clones; approximately 85% of them appeared once. 6.2% of the sample belongs to the ten largest clones.

Participants in the prospective study were enrolled through a virtual design, were aged roughly 18 to 95 years, and lived in roughly 24 United States geographic areas. In the prospective study, participants were assigned to cohorts based on the clinical history participants reported in a screening survey and a study questionnaire. For ImmuneRACE Cohort 3, a participant was defined as recovered based on two consecutive negative NP/OP PCR tests, clearance by a healthcare professional, or resolution of symptoms. In the prospective study, whole blood, serum and a nasopharyngeal or oropharyngeal swab were collected from each participant by mobile phlebotomists. Prospective study participants could optionally give additional blood draws and questionnaires over an approximately 2-month period. Before DNA extraction, prospective study blood samples were shipped either frozen or at room temperature.

Sequences were obtained from PBMCs or T cells enriched from blood (not recorded which). The receptor's source is a man aged 35 to 55 who had recovered from COVID-19. The chain is encoded by TRBV13 joined to TRBJ1-2, with 8 bases in between that match TRBD1. The nucleotide sequence is TGTGCCAGCAGCTCATGGACAGGGATAAATGGCTACACCTTC. Its protein is CASSSWTGINGYTF.